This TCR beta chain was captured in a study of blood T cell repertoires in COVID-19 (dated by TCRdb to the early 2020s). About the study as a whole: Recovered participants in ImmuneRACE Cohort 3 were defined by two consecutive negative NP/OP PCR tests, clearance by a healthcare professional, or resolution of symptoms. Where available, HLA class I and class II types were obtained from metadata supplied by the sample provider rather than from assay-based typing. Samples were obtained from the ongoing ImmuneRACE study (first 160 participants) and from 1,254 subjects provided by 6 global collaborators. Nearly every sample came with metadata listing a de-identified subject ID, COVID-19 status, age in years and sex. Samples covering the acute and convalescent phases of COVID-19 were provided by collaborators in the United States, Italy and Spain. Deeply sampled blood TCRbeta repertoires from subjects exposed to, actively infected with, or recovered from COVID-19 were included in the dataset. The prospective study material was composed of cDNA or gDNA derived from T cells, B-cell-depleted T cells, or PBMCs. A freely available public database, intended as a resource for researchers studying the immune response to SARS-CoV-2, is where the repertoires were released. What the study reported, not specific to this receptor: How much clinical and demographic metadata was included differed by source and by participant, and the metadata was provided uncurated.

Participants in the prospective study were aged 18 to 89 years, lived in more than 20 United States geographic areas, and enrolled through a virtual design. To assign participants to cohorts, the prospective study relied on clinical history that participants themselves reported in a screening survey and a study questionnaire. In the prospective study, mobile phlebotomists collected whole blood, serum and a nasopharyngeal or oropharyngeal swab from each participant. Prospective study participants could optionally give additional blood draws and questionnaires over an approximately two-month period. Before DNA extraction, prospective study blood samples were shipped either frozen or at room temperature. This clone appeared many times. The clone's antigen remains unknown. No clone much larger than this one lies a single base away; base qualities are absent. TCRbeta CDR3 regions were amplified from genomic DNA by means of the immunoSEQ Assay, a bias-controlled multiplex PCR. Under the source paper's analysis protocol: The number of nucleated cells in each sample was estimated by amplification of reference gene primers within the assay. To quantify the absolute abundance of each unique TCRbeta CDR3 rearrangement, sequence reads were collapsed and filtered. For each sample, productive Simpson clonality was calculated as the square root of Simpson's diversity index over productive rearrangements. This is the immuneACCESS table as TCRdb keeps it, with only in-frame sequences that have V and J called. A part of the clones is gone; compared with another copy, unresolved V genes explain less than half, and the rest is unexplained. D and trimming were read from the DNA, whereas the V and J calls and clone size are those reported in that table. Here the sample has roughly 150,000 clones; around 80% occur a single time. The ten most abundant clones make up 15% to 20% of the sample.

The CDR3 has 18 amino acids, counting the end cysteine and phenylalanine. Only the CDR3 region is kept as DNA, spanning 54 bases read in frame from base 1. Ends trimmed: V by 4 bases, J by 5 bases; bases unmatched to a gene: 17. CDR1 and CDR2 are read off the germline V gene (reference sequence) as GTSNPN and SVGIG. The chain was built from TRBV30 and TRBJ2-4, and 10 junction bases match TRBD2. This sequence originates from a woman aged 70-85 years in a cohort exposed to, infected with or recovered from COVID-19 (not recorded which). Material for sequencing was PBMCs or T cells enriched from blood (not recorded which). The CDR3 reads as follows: CAWMNGGASGSFENIQYF. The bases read TGTGCCTGGATGAATGGGGGCGCTAGCGGGAGCTTCGAAAACATTCAGTACTTC.